The 23 T cell receptor beta chains reported below all come from one sample, sequenced in a study of monozygotic twins with inflammatory bowel disease. TCRdb re-called the 5' RACE reads and shows each CDR3 protein once, DNA omitted. In all, the sample yields more than 350,000 distinct CDR3 sequences. What was sequenced was blood. The receptor set was obtained from a human donor with ulcerative colitis or Crohn's disease, or a healthy co-twin of an affected twin (not recorded which).

V usage is TRBV4-3 and J usage is TRBJ1-6. The CDR3 sequence is 17 residues long. Germline CDR1 LGHNA, CDR2 YSLEER. This chain's CDR3 is CASSQDLAAGMGSPLHF.

The chain uses TRBV20-1 and TRBJ1-5. This CDR3 has 15 amino acids. Germline CDR1 DFQATT, CDR2 SNEGSKA (reference sequence). The CDR3 loop reads CSASRGGRSNQPQHF.

This rearrangement joins TRBV6-1 to TRBJ1-6; there is no DNA to check the TCRdb D call of TRBD1. The V gene's germline CDR1 is MNHNS and CDR2 SASEGT. The CDR3 length is 15 residues. The CDR3 is CASSDRMGQNSPLHF.

This chain uses TRBV5-5 with TRBJ1-2; TCRdb picks TRBD1, but there is no DNA to check that call. The CDR3 has 15 residues. Germline lookup yields CDR1 SGHKS and CDR2 YYEKEE (reference sequence). The CDR3 sequence is CASSLYGAFDYGYTF.

This chain links TRBV5-1 with TRBJ1-6; the TCRdb call, TRBD1, lacks DNA for checking. The CDR3 length is 14 residues. Germline V gene lookup returns CDR1 SGHRS and CDR2 YFSETQ. CDR3 residues: CASSLSSGNSPLHF.

The V gene is TRBV7-2, the J gene TRBJ1-5; as DNA is missing, the TRBD1 call by TCRdb cannot be tested. The CDR3 extends over 15 amino acids. Germline loops: CDR1 SGHTA, CDR2 FQGNSA. CDR3 region: CASSLAKGIGQPQHF.

This chain joins TRBV6-1 and TRBJ2-3; TCRdb indicates TRBD1, and absent DNA this call remains unverified. Germline assignment: CDR1 MNHNS and CDR2 SASEGT. The length of the CDR3 is 14 residues. Here the CDR3 reads CASSDRTGPDTQYF.

The rearrangement uses TRBV20-1 and TRBJ1-2. In germline, CDR1 is DFQATT, CDR2 SNEGSKA (reference sequence). CDR3 length: 15 amino acids. Here the CDR3 reads CSARDAPPNNYGYTF.

CDR3 loop: CASSQGGGGQETQYF. This chain uses TRBV4-2 with TRBJ2-5; lacking DNA, the TRBD1 call made by TCRdb goes unchecked. The CDR3 runs 15 residues. The germline CDR1 and CDR2 sequences are LGHNA and YNFKEQ.

This CDR3 reads CASSVDRSGNTIYF. This rearrangement joins TRBV18 to TRBJ1-3. The CDR3 extends over 14 amino acids. Germline values: CDR1 KGHSH, CDR2 LQKENI.

The J gene is TRBJ1-4, the V gene TRBV29-1; the TCRdb call, TRBD1, lacks DNA for checking. CDR3 size: 14 residues. Looked up from germline, CDR1 is SQVTM and CDR2 is ANQGSEA. The CDR3: CSVTSGPANEKLFF.

The chain is built from TRBV20-1 and TRBJ2-7; no DNA is available, so the TRBD2 call from TCRdb remains unchecked. This CDR3 spans 17 amino acids. Germline-derived CDR1 and CDR2 are DFQATT and SNEGSKA (reference sequence). The chain's CDR3 is CSARDPSSASLIYEQYF.

The chain uses TRBV5-1 and TRBJ1-1; lacking DNA, the TRBD1 call made by TCRdb goes unchecked. Per the germline V gene, CDR1 is SGHRS and CDR2 is YFSETQ. The CDR3 loop spans 17 amino acids. This CDR3 reads CASSSTGGYGGSTEAFF. Full variable domain (rest looked up from reference TRBV5-1 and TRBJ1-1): KAGVTQTPRYLIKTRGQQVTLSCSPISGHRSVSWYQQTPGQGLQFLFEYFSETQRNKGNFPGRFSGRQFSNSRSEMNVSTLELGDSALYLCASSSTGGYGGSTEAFFGQGTRLTVV.

V usage is TRBV5-1 and J usage is TRBJ2-1. CDR1 is SGHRS, CDR2 YFSETQ, per germline. This CDR3 has 16 amino acids. The CDR3 here is CASSLEVGRSYNEQFF.

CDR3: CASNSGGPSEQYF. The chain combines TRBV6-2 or TRBV6-3 with TRBJ2-7; with no DNA, the TCRdb D assignment of TRBD1 cannot be verified. Germline V gives CDR1 MNHEY, CDR2 SVGEGT. This CDR3 is built from 13 residues.

The chain uses TRBV5-1 and TRBJ2-7; the D call from TCRdb, TRBD1, cannot be confirmed without DNA. The CDR3 runs to 14 residues. Germline V gene data show CDR1 as SGHRS and CDR2 as YFSETQ. CDR3 amino acids: CASSHGTGAREQYF. The whole variable domain, filled in from reference TRBV5-1 and TRBJ2-7, reads KAGVTQTPRYLIKTRGQQVTLSCSPISGHRSVSWYQQTPGQGLQFLFEYFSETQRNKGNFPGRFSGRQFSNSRSEMNVSTLELGDSALYLCASSHGTGAREQYFGPGTRLTVT.

V is TRBV24-1 and J is TRBJ1-2; TCRdb outputs TRBD1, but without DNA this stays unchecked. The CDR3 is made up of 14 amino acids. Per the germline V gene, CDR1 is KGHDR and CDR2 is SFDVKD. The CDR3: CATSEPTEDYGYTF.

The chain carries TRBV12-3 or TRBV12-4 and TRBJ2-2; TCRdb selects TRBD2, and the lack of DNA leaves this call unchecked. The CDR3 is made up of 17 amino acids. The CDR3 loop reads CASSLMLAATNTGELFF.

The V call is TRBV12-3 or TRBV12-4, the J call TRBJ2-4; there is no DNA to check the TCRdb D call of TRBD1. The CDR3 runs 15 residues. This CDR3 is CASSLTSAAKNIQYF.

This chain uses TRBV25-1 with TRBJ2-1; TCRdb's D call, TRBD1, is unchecked because there is no DNA. This CDR3 is built from 13 residues. The germline V gene encodes CDR1 MGHDK and CDR2 SYGVNS. CDR3 residues: CASSEWGRGEQFF.

J is TRBJ2-7 and V is TRBV6-5; TCRdb's D call of TRBD2 is untestable without DNA. The germline V gene encodes CDR1 MNHEY and CDR2 SVGAGI. This CDR3 contains 14 residues. The CDR3 region is CASSYFSGSNEQYF.

CDR3 residues: CASTRATKETQYF. V is TRBV6-6 and J is TRBJ2-5; TCRdb outputs TRBD2, but without DNA this stays unchecked. CDR1 is MNHNY and CDR2 is SVGAGI in the germline V gene (reference sequence). The CDR3 is made up of 13 amino acids.

CDR3 sequence reads: CASSRQRYEQYF. The chain uses TRBV3-1 and TRBJ2-7. CDR3 length: 12 amino acids. Germline CDR1 is LGHDT and CDR2 is YNNKEL (reference sequence).